The rows below give T cell receptor beta chains drawn from one sample of a study of blood T cell repertoires in COVID-19. The data were produced by immunoSEQ multiplex PCR, yet TCRdb's version contains in-frame clones alone and is incomplete. In the table there are approximately 360,000 clones, around 87% of which are singletons. The sequencing sample was made of PBMCs or T cells enriched from blood (not recorded which). All receptors come from a man in his forties or fifties in a cohort exposed to, infected with or recovered from COVID-19 (not recorded which). CDR3s include the opening cysteine and the closing phenylalanine or tryptophan. Each record gives: D gene, clone size, V gene, J gene, CDR3 protein, CDR3 DNA. A D gene is named only where the DNA matches it firmly. The size field is filled for only some rows; it gives once, few, many or a size class.

>TRBD2|.|TRBV5-1|TRBJ2-5
CASSLIGRVQETQYF
TGCGCCAGCAGCTTAATCGGGAGGGTCCAAGAGACCCAGTACTTC
>TRBD1|.|TRBV29-1|TRBJ1-2
CSVGQGAFGYTF
TGCAGCGTGGGGCAGGGGGCGTTTGGCTACACCTTC
>TRBD2|.|TRBV5-1|TRBJ2-3
CASSPPLAGGTPDTQYF
TGCGCCAGCAGCCCTCCCCTAGCGGGAGGAACCCCAGATACGCAGTATTTT
>.|.|TRBV3-1/TRBV3-2|TRBJ1-3
CASSQSGAGNTIYF
TGTGCCAGCAGCCAATCAGGTGCTGGAAACACCATATATTTT
>TRBD1|.|TRBV10-2|TRBJ2-1
CASTPDRVYNEQFF
TGCGCCAGCACCCCGGACAGGGTATACAATGAGCAGTTCTTC
>.|once|TRBV27|TRBJ1-6
CASAGTRYNSPLHF
TGTGCCAGCGCCGGGACAAGGTATAATTCACCCCTCCACTTT
>.|.|TRBV19|TRBJ2-5
CASNQNRVQETQYF
TGTGCCAGTAATCAGAACAGGGTTCAAGAGACCCAGTACTTC
>TRBD2|.|TRBV6-5|TRBJ2-4
CASRVSGTAKNIQYF
TGTGCCAGCAGAGTAAGCGGGACTGCCAAAAACATTCAGTACTTC
>.|.|TRBV5-1|TRBJ1-1
CASSLDGRATAEAFF
TGCGCCAGCAGCTTGGATGGCAGGGCCACGGCTGAAGCTTTCTTT
>TRBD2|.|TRBV30|TRBJ2-5
CAWSVGGGRSETQYF
TGTGCCTGGAGTGTGGGTGGCGGGAGGTCGGAGACCCAGTACTTC
>TRBD2|.|TRBV28|TRBJ2-1
CASSPGTSGIYEQFF
TGTGCCAGCAGTCCCGGGACTAGCGGGATCTATGAGCAGTTCTTC
>TRBD1|.|TRBV2|TRBJ1-4
CASSDLAGTVEKLFF
TGTGCCAGCAGTGATCTGGCGGGGACAGTTGAAAAACTGTTTTTT
>.|.|TRBV6-5|TRBJ1-1
CASSYSQGRYTEAFF
TGTGCCAGCAGTTACTCACAGGGAAGGTACACTGAAGCTTTCTTT
>.|.|TRBV5-1|TRBJ2-6
CASSDQGSGANVLTF
TGCGCCAGCAGCGACCAGGGTTCGGGGGCCAACGTCCTGACTTTC
>.|.|TRBV20-1|TRBJ1-6
CSAGLNSPLHF
TGCAGTGCTGGGCTTAATTCACCCCTCCACTTT
>TRBD2|.|TRBV20-1|TRBJ2-3
CSASKTGGPPDTQYF
TGCAGTGCTAGTAAAACGGGAGGGCCTCCAGATACGCAGTATTTT
>.|.|TRBV5-1|TRBJ2-5
CASSPPLDRQGETQYF
TGCGCCAGCAGCCCGCCTCTCGACAGGCAGGGAGAGACCCAGTACTTC
>TRBD2|.|TRBV25-1|TRBJ2-5
CASSGREGPQETQYF
TGTGCCAGCAGTGGGCGGGAGGGCCCCCAAGAGACCCAGTACTTC
>.|.|TRBV4-1|TRBJ1-1
CASSQGAENSGNRLNTEAFF
TGCGCCAGCAGCCAAGGGGCCGAAAATTCAGGGAATAGGTTGAACACTGAAGCTTTCTTT
>TRBD1|once|TRBV5-1|TRBJ1-2
CASRKTGEAYGYTF
TGCGCCAGCAGAAAAACAGGGGAGGCCTATGGCTACACCTTC
>TRBD2|.|TRBV5-8|TRBJ2-2
CASNKNGEGLTGELFF
TGTGCCAGCAACAAAAATGGGGAGGGCCTCACCGGGGAGCTGTTTTTT
>TRBD2|.|TRBV3-1/TRBV3-2|TRBJ2-3
CASSQGYRTSGSTDTQYF
TGTGCCAGCAGCCAAGGATACCGGACTAGCGGGTCTACAGATACGCAGTATTTT
>.|.|TRBV6-5|TRBJ1-4
CASSYSGTTTNEKLFF
TGTGCCAGCAGTTACTCTGGGACAACAACTAATGAAAAACTGTTTTTT
>.|.|TRBV30|TRBJ1-2
CAWSGGGLDGYTF
TGTGCCTGGAGTGGGGGGGGACTGGATGGCTACACCTTC
>TRBD1|.|TRBV14|TRBJ1-1
CASSRQGVITEAFF
TGTGCCAGCAGCAGACAGGGAGTCATCACTGAAGCTTTCTTT